The 16 T cell receptor beta chains given below trace back to one sample, sequenced in a study of blood T cell repertoires in COVID-19. Libraries were prepared by immunoSEQ multiplex PCR; TCRdb keeps only in-frame clonotypes and omits some of them. The table shows about 100,000 clones, with approximately 90% occurring only once. Material for sequencing was peripheral blood. The receptors were sampled from a man between 50 and 59 years old with active COVID-19.

This chain uses TRBV3-1 (or the pseudogene TRBV3-2) with TRBJ2-1; D perhaps matches TRBD2 (6 bases). Germline CDR1 reads LGHDT; CDR2 reads YNNKEL (reference sequence). The CDR3 has 12 residues. Between the trimmed V and J ends, which lost 6 bases and 5 bases, there was a span of 8 bases. CDR3 in amino acids: CASRGGDNEQFF. The CDR3, as DNA: TGTGCCAGCAGGGGGGGAGACAATGAGCAGTTCTTC.

This chain connects TRBV7-8 to TRBJ2-3, with 12 bases lining up with TRBD2. Per germline, CDR1 SGHVS and CDR2 FQNEAQ. With V trimmed by 5 bases and J by 8 bases, 11 bases remained unmatched. CDR3 size: 16 residues. The CDR3 region is CASSPSLAGGRGTQYF. As DNA, the CDR3 is TGTGCCAGCAGCCCGAGCCTAGCGGGAGGGCGTGGTACGCAGTATTTT.

The CDR3 loop is CASSIYGTDYNEQFF. CDR3 nucleotides: TGTGCCAGTAGTATTTACGGGACAGATTACAATGAGCAGTTCTTC. The J gene is TRBJ2-1, the V gene TRBV19, with 7 bases identical to TRBD1. In germline, CDR1 is LNHDA, CDR2 SQIVND (reference sequence). The junction had 6 bases not matched to a gene; V was cut back by 3 bases and J by 4 bases. This CDR3 region has 15 residues.

This clone appeared a few times. The chain recombines TRBV5-1 with TRBJ2-1, with 9 bases identical to TRBD1. Germline V gives CDR1 SGHRS, CDR2 YFSETQ. The CDR3 is made up of 17 amino acids. Germline trimming cut 4 bases from V and 8 bases from J; bases unmatched to any gene: 16. CDR3 amino acids: CASSGGTGRIGGYEQFF. CDR3 DNA: TGCGCCAGCAGCGGCGGGACAGGGAGGATTGGAGGTTATGAGCAGTTCTTC.

The chain has TRBV5-6 and TRBJ2-7; 11 bases align to TRBD1. V was pared by 2 bases and J by 3 bases, with 16 bases of the junction left unmatched. The CDR3 length is 19 residues. Germline values: CDR1 SGHDT, CDR2 YYEEEE. Here the CDR3 DNA reads TGTGCCAGCAGCTTCTATAGGACAGGGGGCTACACGTTCAACTACGAGCAGTACTTC. Translation gives CASSFYRTGGYTFNYEQYF. The full variable domain, its missing parts supplied by reference TRBV5-6 and TRBJ2-7, is DAGVTQSPTHLIKTRGQQVTLRCSPKSGHDTVSWYQQALGQGPQFIFQYYEEEERQRGNFPDRFSGHQFPNYSSELNVNALLLGDSALYLCASSFYRTGGYTFNYEQYFGPGTRLTVT.

The chain links TRBV24-1 to TRBJ2-1; 9 bases match TRBD1. Trimming at V came to 3 bases and at J to 8 bases, leaving 7 bases not matched to a gene. The CDR3 is 15 amino acids. In germline, CDR1 is KGHDR, CDR2 SFDVKD. The DNA for the CDR3 is TGTGCCACCAGTGATGGACAGGGGAGTATCGATGAGCAGTTCTTC. This codes for CATSDGQGSIDEQFF.

The chain is built from TRBV30 and TRBJ2-1; D gene unclear. CDR1 and CDR2 from the germline V gene are GTSNPN and SVGIG (reference sequence). The CDR3 loop spans 14 amino acids. Trimming stripped 3 bases from V and 3 bases from J, with 12 bases between. This CDR3 is CAWRSKRHYNEQFF. The CDR3 DNA reads TGTGCCTGGAGAAGCAAGCGCCACTACAATGAGCAGTTCTTC. The full variable domain, its missing parts supplied by reference TRBV30 and TRBJ2-1, is SQTIHQWPATLVQPVGSPLSLECTVEGTSNPNLYWYRQAAGRGLQLLFYSVGIGQISSEVPQNLSASRPQDRQFILSSKKLLLSDSGFYLCAWRSKRHYNEQFFGPGTRLTVL.

The chain employs TRBV14 and TRBJ2-1, with TRBD2 identical over 10 bases. CDR1 is SGHDN, CDR2 FVKESK, per germline. J lost 3 bases, V lost 2 bases, and 4 bases had no gene match. The CDR3 consists of 16 residues. DNA for the CDR3: TGTGCCAGCAGCCAAATAGCGGGGGGACTCTACAATGAGCAGTTCTTC. This translates into CASSQIAGGLYNEQFF.

The rearrangement uses TRBV6-5 and TRBJ1-1, with D possibly matching TRBD1 (6 bases). V lost 4 bases, J lost 7 bases, and 13 bases lay in between. Germline loops: CDR1 MNHEY, CDR2 SVGAGI. This CDR3 is built from 13 residues. CDR3 sequence (DNA): TGTGCCAGCAGTTCGCCCTGGACAGTTGAAGCTTTCTTT. Its protein product is CASSSPWTVEAFF.

The chain recombines TRBV4-1 with TRBJ2-7; 9 bases map to TRBD2. The CDR3 length is 17 residues. V lost 0 bases and J lost 2; bases outside the gene matches: 8. Germline values: CDR1 MGHRA, CDR2 YSYEKL. CDR3 in DNA: TGCGCCAGCAGCCAAGATCGGGTGCGGGGGGGACCCTACGAGCAGTACTTC. Residues: CASSQDRVRGGPYEQYF.

V usage is TRBV2 and J usage is TRBJ2-1, with TRBD2 matching 14 bases. V was pared by 6 bases and J by 7 bases, with 2 bases of the junction left unmatched. The CDR3 runs 14 residues. CDR1 is SNHLY, CDR2 FYNNEI, per germline. CDR3 amino acids: CASSGTSGSNEQFF. Written as DNA, the CDR3 is TGTGCCAGCAGCGGGACTAGCGGGAGTAATGAGCAGTTCTTC.

The chain links TRBV23-1 to TRBJ2-5; D call uncertain. TRBV23-1 is an ORF for which the function is uncertain. The CDR3 extends over 11 amino acids. Trimming cost V 4 bases and J 5 bases, with 5 bases left between them. CDR3 in amino acids: CASSPRETQYF. In DNA form, the CDR3 reads TGCGCCAGCAGTCCCCGGGAGACCCAGTACTTC.

The chain couples TRBV2 to TRBJ1-2, with no clear D. In germline, CDR1 is SNHLY, CDR2 FYNNEI. The CDR3 sequence is 13 residues long. The V gene lost 6 bases and the J gene lost 7 bases, with 15 bases spanning the gap. CDR3 residues: CASRPRELGGYTF. Here the CDR3 DNA reads TGTGCCAGCAGGCCGCGGGAGCTGGGTGGCTACACCTTC. Using reference TRBV2 and TRBJ1-2 for the parts outside the CDR3, the full variable domain is EPEVTQTPSHQVTQMGQEVILRCVPISNHLYFYWYRQILGQKVEFLVSFYNNEISEKSEIFDDQFSVERPDGSNFTLKIRSTKLEDSAMYFCASRPRELGGYTFGSGTRLTVV.

The J gene is TRBJ2-5, the V gene TRBV9, with 7 bases aligning to TRBD1. The ends lost 1 base at V and 5 bases at J; junction bases unmatched: 5. The germline gives CDR1 SGDLS, CDR2 YYNGEE. CDR3 length: 14 amino acids. The DNA for the CDR3 is TGTGCCAGCAGCGTATTTTTAGGGGGCGAGACCCAGTACTTC. Translation gives CASSVFLGGETQYF. The complete variable domain, with remaining parts taken from reference TRBV9 and TRBJ2-5, reads DSGVTQTPKHLITATGQRVTLRCSPRSGDLSVYWYQQSLDQGLQFLIQYYNGEERAKGNILERFSAQQFPDLHSELNLSSLELGDSALYFCASSVFLGGETQYFGPGTRLLVL.

This chain links TRBV6-6 with TRBJ1-6, with 10 bases fitting TRBD1. The CDR3 consists of 13 residues. Unmatched junction bases numbered 2, after V lost 7 bases and J lost 8 bases. Germline V gives CDR1 MNHNY, CDR2 SVGAGI (reference sequence). The CDR3 sequence is CASTGQGYSPLHF. DNA for the CDR3: TGTGCCAGCACGGGACAGGGGTATTCACCCCTCCACTTT.

CDR3 coding DNA: TGTGCCTGGAGTTGGGGGGGGACAGGGAGAACTGAAGCTTTCTTT. Translation: CAWSWGGTGRTEAFF. The chain recombines TRBV30 with TRBJ1-1; 9 bases match TRBD1. Germline CDR1 and CDR2: GTSNPN and SVGIG (reference sequence). The CDR3 runs to 15 residues. Trimming removed 2 bases from V and 5 bases from J; junction bases left unmatched: 9.